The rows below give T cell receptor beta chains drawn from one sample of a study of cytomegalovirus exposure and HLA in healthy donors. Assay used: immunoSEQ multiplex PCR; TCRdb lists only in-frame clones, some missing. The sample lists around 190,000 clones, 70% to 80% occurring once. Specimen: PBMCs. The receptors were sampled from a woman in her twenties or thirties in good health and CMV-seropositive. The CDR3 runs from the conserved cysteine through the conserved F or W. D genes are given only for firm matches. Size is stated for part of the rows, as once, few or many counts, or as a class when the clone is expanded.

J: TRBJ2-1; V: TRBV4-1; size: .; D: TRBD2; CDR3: CASSHDSHSGRAYNEQFF; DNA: TGCGCCAGCAGCCACGATTCGCATAGCGGGAGGGCTTACAATGAGCAGTTCTTC
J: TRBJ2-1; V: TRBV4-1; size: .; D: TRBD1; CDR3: CASSLRTGDRNEQFF; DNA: TGCGCCAGCAGCCTACGGACAGGGGATCGGAATGAGCAGTTCTTC
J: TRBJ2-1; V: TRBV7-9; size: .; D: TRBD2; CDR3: CASSSSGRNYNEQFF; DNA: TGTGCCAGCAGCTCGAGCGGGAGAAATTACAATGAGCAGTTCTTC
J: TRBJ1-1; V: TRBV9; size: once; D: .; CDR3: CASSVGKWAAEAFF; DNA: TGTGCCAGCAGCGTAGGGAAGTGGGCTGCTGAAGCTTTCTTT
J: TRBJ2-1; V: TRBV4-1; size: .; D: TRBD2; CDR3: CASSQELAGNEQFF; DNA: TGCGCCAGCAGCCAAGAACTAGCGGGCAATGAGCAGTTCTTC
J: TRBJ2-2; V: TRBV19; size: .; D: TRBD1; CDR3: CASGGRRAGGSGELFF; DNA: TGTGCCAGTGGGGGGCGAAGGGCAGGGGGCTCCGGGGAGCTGTTTTTT
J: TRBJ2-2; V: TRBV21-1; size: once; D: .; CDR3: CASSKGAGATVRTGELFF; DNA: TGTGCCAGCAGCAAAGGGGCGGGAGCGACGGTCCGCACCGGGGAGCTGTTTTTT
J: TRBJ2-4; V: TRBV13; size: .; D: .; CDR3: CASSSLEAKNIQYF; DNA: TGTGCCAGCAGCTCCTTAGAAGCCAAAAACATTCAGTACTTC
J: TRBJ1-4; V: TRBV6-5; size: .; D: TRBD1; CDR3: CASSYLTGTNEKLFF; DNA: TGTGCCAGCAGTTACTTGACAGGGACTAATGAAAAACTGTTTTTT
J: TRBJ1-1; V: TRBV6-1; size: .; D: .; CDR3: CASSPTNRNTEAFF; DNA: TGTGCCAGCAGTCCGACAAACAGGAACACTGAAGCTTTCTTT
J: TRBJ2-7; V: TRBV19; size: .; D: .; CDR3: CASSPWTAGYEQYF; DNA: TGTGCCAGTAGTCCTTGGACAGCCGGCTACGAGCAGTACTTC
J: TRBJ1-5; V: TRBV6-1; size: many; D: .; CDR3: CASSEGQDHQPQHF; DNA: TGTGCCAGCAGTGAAGGACAGGACCATCAGCCCCAGCATTTT
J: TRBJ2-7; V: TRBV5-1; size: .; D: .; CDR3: CASTQQPGVGEQYF; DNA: TGCGCCAGCACCCAACAACCGGGAGTCGGCGAGCAGTACTTC
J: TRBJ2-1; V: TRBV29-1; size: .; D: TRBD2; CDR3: CSVVREGSYNEQFF; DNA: TGCAGCGTTGTAAGGGAGGGGTCCTACAATGAGCAGTTCTTC
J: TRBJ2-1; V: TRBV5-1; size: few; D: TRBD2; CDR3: CASSTGLAGGLQFF; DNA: TGCGCCAGCAGTACGGGACTAGCGGGTGGATTGCAGTTCTTC
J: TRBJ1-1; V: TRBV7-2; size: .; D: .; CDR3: CASSLVPGGNTEAFF; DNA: TGTGCCAGCAGCTTAGTCCCGGGAGGGAACACTGAAGCTTTCTTT
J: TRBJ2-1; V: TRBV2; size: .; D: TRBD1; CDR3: CASSEFRGTGGSDEQFF; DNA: TGTGCCAGCAGTGAATTTCGGGGGACAGGGGGATCGGATGAGCAGTTCTTC
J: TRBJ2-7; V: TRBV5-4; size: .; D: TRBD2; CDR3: CASSSTSGGSYEQYF; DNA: TGTGCCAGCAGCTCTACTAGCGGGGGCTCCTACGAGCAGTACTTC
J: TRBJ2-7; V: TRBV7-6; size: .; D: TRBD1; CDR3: CASSAQGTGAVYEQYF; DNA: TGTGCCAGCAGCGCACAGGGGACAGGGGCCGTCTACGAGCAGTACTTC
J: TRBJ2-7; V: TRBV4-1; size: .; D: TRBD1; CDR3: CASSSWTGFNEQYF; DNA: TGCGCCAGCAGCTCATGGACAGGGTTCAACGAGCAGTACTTC
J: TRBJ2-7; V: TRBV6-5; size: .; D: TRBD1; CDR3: CASSYGTGGLVGEQYF; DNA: TGTGCCAGCAGTTACGGGACAGGGGGCCTGGTGGGCGAGCAGTACTTC
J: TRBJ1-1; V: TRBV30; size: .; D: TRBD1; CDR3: CAWSAYLAGQENEAFF; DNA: TGTGCCTGGAGTGCTTACCTTGCGGGACAGGAAAATGAAGCTTTCTTT
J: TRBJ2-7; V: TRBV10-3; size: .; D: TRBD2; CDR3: CATQPGLAGGPHEQYF; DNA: TGTGCCACCCAACCGGGACTAGCGGGAGGGCCCCACGAGCAGTACTTC
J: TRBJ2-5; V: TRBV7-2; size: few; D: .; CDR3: CASSPLTETQYF; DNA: TGTGCCAGCAGCCCACTTACGGAGACCCAGTACTTC
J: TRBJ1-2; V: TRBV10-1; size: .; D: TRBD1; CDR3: CASRTGGVGYGYTF; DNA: TGCGCCAGTCGGACAGGGGGGGTGGGCTATGGCTACACCTTC
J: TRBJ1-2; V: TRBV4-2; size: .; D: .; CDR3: CASSQATGNYGYTF; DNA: TGTGCCAGCAGCCAAGCTACAGGGAACTATGGCTACACCTTC
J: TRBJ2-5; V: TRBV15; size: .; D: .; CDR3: CATSRTGEETQYF; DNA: TGTGCCACCAGCAGAACCGGGGAAGAGACCCAGTACTTC
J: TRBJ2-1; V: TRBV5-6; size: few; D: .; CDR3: CASSLGAAGDEQFF; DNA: TGTGCCAGCAGCTTAGGGGCAGCCGGCGATGAGCAGTTCTTC
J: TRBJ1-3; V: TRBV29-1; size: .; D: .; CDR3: CSGTGGDGNTIYF; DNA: TGCAGCGGGACGGGAGGGGATGGAAACACCATATATTTT